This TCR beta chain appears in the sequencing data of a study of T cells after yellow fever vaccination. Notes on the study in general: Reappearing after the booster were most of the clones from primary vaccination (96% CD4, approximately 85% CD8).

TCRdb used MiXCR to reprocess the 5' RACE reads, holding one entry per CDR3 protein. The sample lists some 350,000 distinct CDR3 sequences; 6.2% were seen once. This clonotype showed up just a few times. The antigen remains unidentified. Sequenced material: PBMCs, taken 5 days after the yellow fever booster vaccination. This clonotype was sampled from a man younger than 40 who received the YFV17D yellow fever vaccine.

The CDR3 coding sequence is TGCGCCAGCAGCGTGGACTCCCGGGGCGAGCAGTACTTC. It codes for CASSVDSRGEQYF. V usage is TRBV5-1 and J usage is TRBJ2-7; maybe TRBD2 (5 bases). The CDR3 has 13 residues. V lost 4 bases and J 6 bases, leaving 14 bases between the germline ends. Germline V gene lookup returns CDR1 SGHRS and CDR2 YFSETQ. The whole variable domain, filled in from reference TRBV5-1 and TRBJ2-7, reads KAGVTQTPRYLIKTRGQQVTLSCSPISGHRSVSWYQQTPGQGLQFLFEYFSETQRNKGNFPGRFSGRQFSNSRSEMNVSTLELGDSALYLCASSVDSRGEQYFGPGTRLTVT.